The 12 T cell receptor beta chains below come from one sample, sequenced in a study of monozygotic twins with cystic fibrosis. Only in-frame clones appear in the TCRdb table, and some are missing; sequencing was by immunoSEQ multiplex PCR. The sample lists tens of thousands of clones, about nine tenths seen once, with around 0.19% in the top ten. The sequencing sample was made of blood. All receptors derive from a boy aged 2-15 years with cystic fibrosis.

CDR3 residues: CASGFAQGSTNEKLFF. CDR3 sequence (DNA): TGTGCTAGTGGTTTCGCGCAGGGGTCGACTAATGAAAAACTGTTTTTT. The chain carries TRBV12-5 and TRBJ1-4, with D perhaps TRBD1 (6 bases). Trimming cost V 3 bases and J 2 bases, with 13 bases left between them. Germline assignment: CDR1 LGHNT and CDR2 FRNRAP. The CDR3 sequence is 16 residues long.

This rearrangement joins TRBV5-5 to TRBJ1-4, with a tentative D call TRBD1 (6 bases). The V gene lost 6 bases and the J gene lost 3 bases, with 15 bases spanning the gap. The CDR3 has 15 amino acids. Germline V gene lookup returns CDR1 SGHKS and CDR2 YYEKEE (reference sequence). The CDR3 sequence: CASTQTGFSNEKLFF. In DNA, the CDR3 is TGTGCCAGCACCCAAACAGGGTTTTCTAATGAAAAACTGTTTTTT.

The gene calls are TRBV2 and TRBJ2-7; D gene unclear. The CDR3 loop spans 12 amino acids. V lost 3 bases, J lost 4 bases, and 7 bases lay in between. The germline V gene encodes CDR1 SNHLY and CDR2 FYNNEI. CDR3 residues: CASSDPLYEQYF. The CDR3 bases are TGTGCCAGCAGTGACCCTTTGTACGAGCAGTACTTC.

This chain's CDR3 is CASGTGDTGSYNSPLHF. The DNA for the CDR3 is TGCGCCAGCGGCACCGGGGACACAGGCTCCTATAATTCACCCCTCCACTTT. This chain uses TRBV5-1 with TRBJ1-6, with a possible D match to TRBD1 (6 bases). Germline CDR1 is SGHRS and CDR2 is YFSETQ. The CDR3 has 17 amino acids. The V and J ends lost 7 bases and 0 bases respectively, with 17 bases between them.

The chain carries TRBV6-5 and TRBJ2-1; 7 nucleotides line up with TRBD2. V lost 2 bases and J lost 4; bases outside the gene matches: 5. Germline CDR1 is MNHEY and CDR2 is SVGAGI. The length of the CDR3 is 15 residues. CDR3 DNA sequence: TGTGCCAGCAGTTACGGGGCTAGCGGATACAATGAGCAGTTCTTC. This encodes CASSYGASGYNEQFF.

The gene calls are TRBV27 and TRBJ2-7, with D unclear. Trimming took 5 bases from V and 0 from J, leaving 8 bases between them. The CDR3 is made up of 13 amino acids. Per the germline V gene, CDR1 is MNHEY and CDR2 is SMNVEV (reference sequence). CDR3 coding DNA: TGTGCCAGCAGTCAGAGTAGCTCCTACGAGCAGTACTTC. Its translation is CASSQSSSYEQYF.

The chain recombines TRBV5-4 with TRBJ2-1; no firm D call. The CDR3 loop spans 11 amino acids. V was shortened by 2 bases and J by 8 bases, with 5 bases between the two germline ends. Germline V lookup: CDR1 SGHNT, CDR2 YYREEE (reference sequence). CDR3 residues: CASSFLDEQFF. The CDR3, as DNA: TGTGCCAGCAGCTTCCTGGATGAGCAGTTCTTC.

V usage is TRBV7-3 and J usage is TRBJ1-1, with TRBD1 matching over 8 bases. Per germline, CDR1 SGHTA and CDR2 FQGTGA. J lost 5 bases, V lost 5 bases, and 10 bases had no gene match. The CDR3 has 15 residues. The CDR3 spells CASSPRQGLRTEAFF. Written as DNA, the CDR3 is TGTGCCAGCAGCCCTCGACAGGGGTTAAGGACTGAAGCTTTCTTT.

The gene calls are TRBV6-5 and TRBJ1-2; TRBD1 agrees at 10 bases. This CDR3 contains 13 residues. The V gene end was trimmed by 5 bases and the J gene end by 8 bases; junction bases not matched to a gene: 5. Germline V CDR1 and CDR2: MNHEY, SVGAGI. Written as DNA, the CDR3 is TGTGCCAGCAGTACCTCGACAGGGGGCGGCTACACCTTC. This translates into CASSTSTGGGYTF.

V usage is TRBV10-3 and J usage is TRBJ1-1, with D hard to call. This CDR3 contains 14 residues. Trimming removed 1 base at V and 1 base at J, with 7 bases between. Germline values: CDR1 ENHRY, CDR2 SYGVKD. The CDR3 is CAISELAGNTEAFF. In nucleotides, the CDR3 is TGTGCCATCAGTGAGTTGGCAGGGAACACTGAAGCTTTCTTT.

The rearrangement joins TRBV6-5 to TRBJ2-6, with a tentative D call TRBD1 (6 bases). Germline V gene data show CDR1 as MNHEY and CDR2 as SVGAGI. Trimming removed 6 bases at V and 9 bases at J, with 12 bases between. The CDR3 consists of 13 residues. CDR3: CASSSDSGNVLTF. The CDR3 DNA follows: TGTGCCAGCAGCTCGGACAGCGGCAACGTCCTGACTTTC.

The chain recombines TRBV13 with TRBJ1-2; D perhaps matches TRBD1 (5 bases). Trimming shortened V by 3 bases and J by 7 bases, and 18 bases separated the two germline ends. The CDR3 consists of 15 residues. The V gene's germline CDR1 is PRHDT and CDR2 FYEKMQ (reference sequence). The CDR3 is CASSFVHRSQRGYTF. DNA of the CDR3: TGTGCCAGCAGCTTCGTACACAGGTCACAGCGTGGCTACACCTTC.